This is a list of T cell receptor beta chains from one sample in a study of OX40 agonist ivuxolimab in advanced cancers. Only in-frame clones appear in the TCRdb table, and some are missing; sequencing was by immunoSEQ multiplex PCR. Of over 100,000 clones in the sample, 85% to 90% were seen once. Sequencing was performed on CD4+ or CD8+ T cells sorted from blood, taken in a trial of the OX40 agonist ivuxolimab. The receptors stem from an adult with an advanced solid tumor such as melanoma, head and neck, liver or kidney cancer. The CDR3 runs from the conserved cysteine through the conserved F or W. Each record gives: J gene, V gene, D gene, CDR3 length, clone size, CDR3 protein, CDR3 DNA. D genes are given only for firm matches. Expanded clones are given a class, and other clones once, few, many or no size at all.

TRBJ2-1,TRBV4-3,TRBD2,16,-,CASSQEPAGGNNEQFF,TGCGCCAGCAGCCAGGAACCAGCGGGGGGAAACAATGAGCAGTTCTTC
TRBJ1-2,TRBV5-1,TRBD1,16,-,CASSSQYRGGGYGYTF,TGCGCCAGCAGCTCACAATACAGGGGAGGAGGGTATGGCTACACCTTC
TRBJ2-7,TRBV28,-,13,-,CASSYRGTYEQYF,TGTGCCAGCAGTTATCGGGGTACTTACGAGCAGTACTTC
TRBJ2-3,TRBV4-1,TRBD1,13,-,CASSPGQTDTQYF,TGCGCCAGCAGCCCGGGACAGACAGATACGCAGTATTTT
TRBJ1-1,TRBV4-3,-,13,-,CASSQDRGGEAFF,TGCGCCAGCAGCCAAGATCGTGGGGGTGAAGCTTTCTTT
TRBJ2-2,TRBV27,TRBD2,17,-,CASNTLGLAKNTGELFF,TGTGCCAGCAATACTCTGGGACTAGCGAAGAACACCGGGGAGCTGTTTTTT
TRBJ2-2,TRBV7-2,-,13,once,CASSLSNTGELFF,TGTGCCAGCAGCCTATCAAACACCGGGGAGCTGTTTTTT
TRBJ2-5,TRBV28,-,15,-,CASSFFRGTKETQYF,TGTGCCAGCAGTTTCTTCAGGGGGACTAAAGAGACCCAGTACTTC
TRBJ2-7,TRBV7-1,-,13,-,CASSLSGGYEQYF,TGTGCCAGCAGCCTATCCGGGGGCTACGAGCAGTACTTC
TRBJ1-4,TRBV4-1,TRBD1,15,-,CASSQGQGGNEKLFF,TGCGCCAGCAGCCAAGGACAGGGGGGAAATGAAAAACTGTTTTTT
TRBJ1-3,TRBV30,TRBD1,16,-,CAWSVGTGLFGNTIYF,TGTGCCTGGAGTGTCGGGACAGGGTTATTCGGAAACACCATATATTTT
TRBJ1-2,TRBV27,TRBD1,15,-,CASSLAPGTVYGYTF,TGTGCCAGCAGTTTAGCCCCCGGGACAGTCTATGGCTACACCTTC
TRBJ2-5,TRBV18,-,14,-,CASSKGNLQETQYF,TGTGCCAGCTCAAAAGGCAATCTCCAAGAGACCCAGTACTTC
TRBJ1-2,TRBV6-1,-,13,-,CASSADTFYGYTF,TGTGCCAGCAGTGCGGACACGTTCTATGGCTACACCTTC
TRBJ1-2,TRBV5-1,-,18,-,CASSFPDPGASLTSGYTF,TGCGCCAGCAGCTTTCCCGACCCAGGGGCTTCATTAACGAGTGGCTACACCTTC
TRBJ1-2,TRBV19,TRBD1,14,few,CASSIQRTGYGYTF,TGTGCCAGTAGTATACAACGGACAGGGTATGGCTACACCTTC
TRBJ2-4,TRBV6-1,-,16,-,CASSEWRGLAKNIQYF,TGTGCCAGCAGTGAATGGCGGGGTTTAGCCAAAAACATTCAGTACTTC
TRBJ2-5,TRBV2,-,12,-,CASSGNKETQYF,TGTGCCAGCAGCGGGAATAAAGAGACCCAGTACTTC
TRBJ1-2,TRBV30,TRBD1,13,-,CAWGTGGRYGYTF,TGTGCCTGGGGGACAGGGGGCCGGTATGGCTACACCTTC
TRBJ1-2,TRBV4-1,-,15,-,CASSHPMGRAYGYTF,TGCGCCAGCAGCCACCCGATGGGCCGGGCCTATGGCTACACCTTC
TRBJ2-1,TRBV28,-,16,-,CASSLILNSGNNEQFF,TGTGCCAGCAGTTTAATACTAAATAGTGGGAACAATGAGCAGTTCTTC
TRBJ2-1,TRBV4-1,TRBD2,15,once,CASSQDAGGYNEQFF,TGCGCCAGCAGCCAAGACGCGGGGGGTTACAATGAGCAGTTCTTC
TRBJ1-2,TRBV10-3,-,14,-,CAISGSGEGYGYTF,TGTGCCATCAGTGGGTCAGGGGAAGGGTATGGCTACACCTTC
TRBJ1-4,TRBV6-5,-,15,-,CASRPRSDWGEKLFF,TGTGCCAGCAGACCTAGATCAGACTGGGGTGAAAAACTGTTTTTT
TRBJ2-4,TRBV6-5,-,15,-,CASSLGGLAKNIQYF,TGTGCCAGCAGTTTGGGGGGACTAGCCAAAAACATTCAGTACTTC
TRBJ2-3,TRBV7-2,-,14,once,CASSSPWGTDTQYF,TGTGCCAGCAGCTCCCCTTGGGGCACAGATACGCAGTATTTT
TRBJ2-3,TRBV27,-,15,-,CASSLSRVLLDTQYF,TGTGCCAGCAGTTTATCCCGGGTTCTGTTAGATACGCAGTATTTT
TRBJ2-2,TRBV4-1,-,16,-,CASSQTQGPSTGELFF,TGCGCCAGCAGCCAAACACAGGGCCCGAGCACCGGGGAGCTGTTTTTT
TRBJ2-7,TRBV18,-,14,once,CASSPTGGWGEQYF,TGTGCCAGCTCACCTACCGGGGGCTGGGGCGAGCAGTACTTC
TRBJ1-1,TRBV28,-,12,-,CASSLIRAEAFF,TGTGCCAGCAGTTTAATCAGGGCTGAAGCTTTCTTT
TRBJ2-5,TRBV4-3,-,13,once,CASSQDFGETQYF,TGCGCCAGCAGCCAAGACTTTGGAGAGACCCAGTACTTC
TRBJ1-2,TRBV4-1,-,15,-,CASSQDKGRGYGYTF,TGCGCCAGCAGCCAAGATAAGGGAAGAGGGTACGGCTACACCTTC
TRBJ1-2,TRBV6-6,-,9,once,CASTHGYTF,TGTGCCAGCACGCATGGCTACACCTTC
TRBJ2-1,TRBV29-1,-,12,-,CSSRVYYNEQFF,TGCAGCTCCAGGGTTTACTACAATGAGCAGTTCTTC
TRBJ2-1,TRBV18,TRBD1,13,-,CASSPQGANEQFF,TGTGCCAGCTCACCCCAGGGGGCGAATGAGCAGTTCTTC
TRBJ1-4,TRBV9,TRBD1,14,-,CASSDGTGDEKLFF,TGTGCCAGCAGCGACGGGACAGGGGATGAAAAACTGTTTTTT
TRBJ2-7,TRBV5-1,-,14,-,CASSPMGQAYEQYF,TGCGCCAGCAGCCCCATGGGACAAGCCTACGAGCAGTACTTC
TRBJ1-5,TRBV10-2,TRBD1,15,-,CASSRGQGNHQPQHF,TGCGCCAGCAGCCGTGGACAGGGCAACCATCAGCCCCAGCATTTT
TRBJ2-5,TRBV11-2,-,13,-,CASSLEMTGTQYF,TGTGCCAGCAGCTTAGAAATGACGGGGACCCAGTACTTC
TRBJ1-6,TRBV7-2,-,16,-,CASSLSSPSYNSPLHF,TGTGCCAGCAGCTTATCATCCCCCTCCTATAATTCACCCCTCCACTTT
TRBJ1-6,TRBV5-6,-,15,-,CASSPGSSYNSPLHF,TGTGCCAGCAGCCCCGGTAGCTCCTATAATTCACCCCTCCACTTT
TRBJ1-2,TRBV28,-,11,once,CASLSDYGYTF,TGTGCCAGCTTGTCCGACTATGGCTACACCTTC
TRBJ2-7,TRBV6-6,-,11,-,CASSVGYEQYF,TGTGCCAGCAGCGTGGGGTACGAGCAGTACTTC
TRBJ1-1,TRBV5-5,TRBD1,15,-,CASSQRGTANTEAFF,TGTGCCAGCAGCCAAAGGGGGACAGCGAACACTGAAGCTTTCTTT